Listed below are T cell receptor beta chains from one sample, sequenced in a study of blood T cell repertoires in COVID-19. Assay: immunoSEQ multiplex PCR; the TCRdb copy retains only in-frame clones and omits some. The table shows 250,000 to 350,000 clones, with less than 85% occurring only once. The specimen sequenced was peripheral blood. Receptors originate from a human donor with COVID-19, enrolled during active disease. The donor label of this sample is uncertain. Each CDR3 is given with its conserved first and last residue. A D gene is named only where the DNA matches it firmly. Clone size is stated in some rows and not others, as once, few, many or a class when expanded.

-	14	TRBV6-2/TRBV6-3	TRBJ1-1	-	TGTGCCAGCAGTTACCGGTGGACAGATCGTGAAGCTTTCTTT	CASSYRWTDREAFF
-	13	TRBV2	TRBJ2-5	-	TGTGCCAGCAATGGCCTCCTACAGGAGACCCAGTACTTC	CASNGLLQETQYF
-	15	TRBV19	TRBJ2-1	few	TGTGCCAGTACCCCGTACTCGGACAGCTACAATGAGCAGTTCTTC	CASTPYSDSYNEQFF
TRBD1	13	TRBV6-1	TRBJ1-5	-	TGTGCCAGCAGTGAGACAGGGGATCAGCCCCAGCATTTT	CASSETGDQPQHF
-	14	TRBV27	TRBJ1-6	-	TGTGCCAGCAGTTTCGGTCACCGTAATTCACCCCTCCACTTT	CASSFGHRNSPLHF
TRBD1	14	TRBV6-5	TRBJ1-2	-	TGTGCCAGCAGTTACACCGGGACAGGGTTTGGCTACACCTTC	CASSYTGTGFGYTF
-	13	TRBV19	TRBJ1-1	-	TGTGCCAGTAGTTTCCAGGGTAGGGCTGAAGCTTTCTTT	CASSFQGRAEAFF
TRBD1	14	TRBV28	TRBJ1-2	few	TGTGCCAGCAGGTCACAGGGGGCGTACTATGGCTACACCTTC	CASRSQGAYYGYTF
-	14	TRBV9	TRBJ1-1	-	TGTGCCAGCAGCGTAGGGCAGCGGGATACTGAAGCTTTCTTT	CASSVGQRDTEAFF
-	17	TRBV18	TRBJ2-4	-	TGTGCCAGCTCACCCGCAAGGGAGTCGGTGGCCAAAAACATTCAGTACTTC	CASSPARESVAKNIQYF